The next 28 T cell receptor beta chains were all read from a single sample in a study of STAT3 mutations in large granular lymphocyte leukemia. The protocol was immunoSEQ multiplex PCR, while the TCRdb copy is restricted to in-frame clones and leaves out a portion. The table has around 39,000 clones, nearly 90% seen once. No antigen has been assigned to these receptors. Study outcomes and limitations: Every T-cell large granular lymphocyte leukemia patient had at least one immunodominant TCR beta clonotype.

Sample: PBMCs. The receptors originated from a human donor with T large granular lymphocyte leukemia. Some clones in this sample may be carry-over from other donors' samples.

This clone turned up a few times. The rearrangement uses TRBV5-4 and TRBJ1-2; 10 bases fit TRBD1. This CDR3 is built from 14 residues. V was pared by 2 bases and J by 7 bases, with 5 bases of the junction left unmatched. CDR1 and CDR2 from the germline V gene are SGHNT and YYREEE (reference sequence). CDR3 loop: CASSLDRGQGGYTF. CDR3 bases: TGTGCCAGCAGCTTAGACAGGGGGCAAGGTGGCTACACCTTC.

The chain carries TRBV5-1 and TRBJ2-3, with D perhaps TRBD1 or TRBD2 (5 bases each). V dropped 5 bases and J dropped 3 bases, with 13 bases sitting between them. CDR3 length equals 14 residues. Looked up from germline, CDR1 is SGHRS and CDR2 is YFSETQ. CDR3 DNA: TGCGCCAGCAGTAGGTCAGGGAGTACAGATACGCAGTATTTT. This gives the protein CASSRSGSTDTQYF.

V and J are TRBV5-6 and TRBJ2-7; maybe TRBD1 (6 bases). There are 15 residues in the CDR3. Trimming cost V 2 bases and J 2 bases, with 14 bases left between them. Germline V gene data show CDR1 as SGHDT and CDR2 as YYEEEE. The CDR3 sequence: CASSLAPDSTYEQYF. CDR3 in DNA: TGTGCCAGCAGCTTAGCCCCGGACAGCACCTACGAGCAGTACTTC.

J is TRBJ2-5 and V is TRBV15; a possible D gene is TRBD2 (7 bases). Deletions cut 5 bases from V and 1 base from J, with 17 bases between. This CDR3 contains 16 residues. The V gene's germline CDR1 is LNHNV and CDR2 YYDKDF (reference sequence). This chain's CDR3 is CATSPWGRGPQETQYF. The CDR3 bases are TGTGCCACCAGCCCGTGGGGGCGGGGGCCCCAAGAGACCCAGTACTTC.

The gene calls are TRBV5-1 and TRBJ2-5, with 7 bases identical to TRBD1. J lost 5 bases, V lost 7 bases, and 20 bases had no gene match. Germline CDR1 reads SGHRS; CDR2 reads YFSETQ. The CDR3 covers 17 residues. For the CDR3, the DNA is TGCGCCAGCGGGAGTTCGGGACAGAGCTCAATAGTGGAGACCCAGTACTTC. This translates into CASGSSGQSSIVETQYF.

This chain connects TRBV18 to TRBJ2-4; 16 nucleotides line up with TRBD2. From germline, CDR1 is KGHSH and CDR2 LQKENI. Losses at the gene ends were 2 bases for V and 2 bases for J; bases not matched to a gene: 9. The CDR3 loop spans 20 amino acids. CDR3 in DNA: TGTGCCAGCTCACCAATGCCGGGACTAGCGGGGGGGCCAACCAAAAACATTCAGTACTTC. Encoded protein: CASSPMPGLAGGPTKNIQYF.

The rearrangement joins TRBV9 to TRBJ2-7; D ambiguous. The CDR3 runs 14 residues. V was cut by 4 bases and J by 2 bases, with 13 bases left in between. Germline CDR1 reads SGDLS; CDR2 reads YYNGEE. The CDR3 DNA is TGTGCCAGCAGCCTAGGGCTTATACCCTACGAGCAGTACTTC. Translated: CASSLGLIPYEQYF.

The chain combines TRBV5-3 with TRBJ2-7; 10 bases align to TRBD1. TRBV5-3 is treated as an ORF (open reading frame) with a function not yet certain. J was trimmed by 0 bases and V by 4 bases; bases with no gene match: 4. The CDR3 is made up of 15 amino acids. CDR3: CARSAGQGSSYEQYV. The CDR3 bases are TGTGCCAGAAGCGCGGGACAGGGGAGCTCCTACGAGCAGTACGTC.

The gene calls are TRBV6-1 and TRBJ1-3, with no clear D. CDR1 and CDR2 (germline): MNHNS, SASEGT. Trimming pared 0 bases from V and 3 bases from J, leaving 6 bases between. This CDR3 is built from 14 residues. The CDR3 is CASSEAAGGNTIYF. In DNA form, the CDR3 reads TGTGCCAGCAGTGAAGCGGCAGGTGGAAACACCATATATTTT.

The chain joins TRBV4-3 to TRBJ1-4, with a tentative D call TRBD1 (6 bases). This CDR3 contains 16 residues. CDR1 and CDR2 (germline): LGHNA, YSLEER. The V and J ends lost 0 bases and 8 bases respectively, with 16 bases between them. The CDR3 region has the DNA TGCGCCAGCAGCCAAGAGGGGAGGGGGTTTACGGAAAAACTGTTTTTT. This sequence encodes CASSQEGRGFTEKLFF.

For the CDR3, the DNA is TGTGCCAGCTCACCGCTACCCGACAGGTCCTCCTACAATGAGCAGTTCTTC. Its translation: CASSPLPDRSSYNEQFF. The chain couples TRBV18 to TRBJ2-1, with a possible D match to TRBD1 (6 bases). V was cut by 3 bases and J by 0 bases, with 15 bases left in between. Germline CDR1 KGHSH, CDR2 LQKENI. The CDR3 is made up of 17 amino acids.

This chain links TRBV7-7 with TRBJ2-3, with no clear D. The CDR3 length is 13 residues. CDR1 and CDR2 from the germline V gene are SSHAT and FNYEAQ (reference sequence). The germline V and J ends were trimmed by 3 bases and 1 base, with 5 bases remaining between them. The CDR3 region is CASSFIRTDTQYF. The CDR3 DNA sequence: TGTGCCAGCAGCTTCATCCGCACAGATACGCAGTATTTT.

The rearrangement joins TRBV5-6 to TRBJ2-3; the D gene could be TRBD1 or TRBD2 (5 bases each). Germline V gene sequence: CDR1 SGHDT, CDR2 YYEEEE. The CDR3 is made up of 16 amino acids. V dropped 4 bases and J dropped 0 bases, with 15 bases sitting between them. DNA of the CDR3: TGTGCCAGCAGCCACAGGCACGGGGTAAGCACAGATACGCAGTATTTT. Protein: CASSHRHGVSTDTQYF.

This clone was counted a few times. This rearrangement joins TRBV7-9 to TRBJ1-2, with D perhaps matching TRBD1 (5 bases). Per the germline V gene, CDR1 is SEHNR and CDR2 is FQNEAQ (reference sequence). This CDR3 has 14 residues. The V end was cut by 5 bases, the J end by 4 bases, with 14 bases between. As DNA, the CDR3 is TGTGCCAGCAGCATACACGGGGCGAGCTATGGCTACACCTTC. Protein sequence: CASSIHGASYGYTF.

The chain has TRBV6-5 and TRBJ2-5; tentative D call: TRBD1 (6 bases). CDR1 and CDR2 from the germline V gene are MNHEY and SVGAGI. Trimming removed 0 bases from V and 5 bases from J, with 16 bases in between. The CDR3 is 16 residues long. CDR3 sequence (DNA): TGTGCCAGCAGTTACTCTTACACCGGACAGTCGGAGACCCAGTACTTC. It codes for CASSYSYTGQSETQYF.

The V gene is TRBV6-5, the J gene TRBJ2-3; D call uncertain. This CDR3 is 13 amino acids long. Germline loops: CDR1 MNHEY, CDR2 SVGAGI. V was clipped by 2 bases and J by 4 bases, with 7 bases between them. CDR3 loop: CASSYRVSDTQYF. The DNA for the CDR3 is TGTGCCAGCAGTTACAGGGTGTCAGATACGCAGTATTTT.

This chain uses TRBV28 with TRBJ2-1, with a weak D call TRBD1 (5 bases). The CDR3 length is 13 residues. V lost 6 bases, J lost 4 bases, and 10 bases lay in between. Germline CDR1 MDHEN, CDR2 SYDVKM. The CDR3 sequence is CASSPRQYNEQFF. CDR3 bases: TGTGCCAGCAGCCCTAGACAGTACAATGAGCAGTTCTTC.

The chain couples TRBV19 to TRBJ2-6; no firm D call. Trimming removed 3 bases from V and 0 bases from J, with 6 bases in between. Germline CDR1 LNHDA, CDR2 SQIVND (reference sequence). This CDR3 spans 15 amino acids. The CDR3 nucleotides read TGTGCCAGTAGTATTGGCCTCTCTGGGGCCAACGTCCTGACTTTC. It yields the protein CASSIGLSGANVLTF. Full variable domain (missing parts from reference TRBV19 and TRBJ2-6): DGGITQSPKYLFRKEGQNVTLSCEQNLNHDAMYWYRQDPGQGLRLIYYSQIVNDFQKGDIAEGYSVSREKKESFPLTVTSAQKNPTAFYLCASSIGLSGANVLTFGAGSRLTVL.

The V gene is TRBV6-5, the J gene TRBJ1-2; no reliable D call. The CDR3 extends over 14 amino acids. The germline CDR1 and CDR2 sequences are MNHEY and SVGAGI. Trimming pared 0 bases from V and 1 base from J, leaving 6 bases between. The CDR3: CASSYSYGNYGYTF. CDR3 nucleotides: TGTGCCAGCAGTTACTCGTACGGTAACTATGGCTACACCTTC.

The CDR3 nucleotides are TGCGCCAGCAGCTTGGTCGATGAGCAGTTCTTC. Its translation is CASSLVDEQFF. The chain carries TRBV5-1 and TRBJ2-1; D unclear. This CDR3 is built from 11 residues. Germline loops: CDR1 SGHRS, CDR2 YFSETQ. Trimming took off 0 bases at V and 8 bases at J, with 3 bases between the two ends.

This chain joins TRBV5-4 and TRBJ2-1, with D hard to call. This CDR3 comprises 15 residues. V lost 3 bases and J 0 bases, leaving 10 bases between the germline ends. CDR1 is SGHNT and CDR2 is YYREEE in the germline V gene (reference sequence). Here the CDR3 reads CASSSDPSSYNEQFF. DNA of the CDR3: TGTGCCAGCAGCTCCGACCCGAGCTCCTACAATGAGCAGTTCTTC.

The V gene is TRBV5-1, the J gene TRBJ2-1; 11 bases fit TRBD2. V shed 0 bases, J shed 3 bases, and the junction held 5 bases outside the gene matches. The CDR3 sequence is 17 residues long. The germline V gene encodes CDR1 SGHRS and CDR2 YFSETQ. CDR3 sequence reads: CASSLAGLAGGYNEQFF. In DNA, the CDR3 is TGCGCCAGCAGCTTGGCCGGTCTAGCGGGGGGCTACAATGAGCAGTTCTTC.

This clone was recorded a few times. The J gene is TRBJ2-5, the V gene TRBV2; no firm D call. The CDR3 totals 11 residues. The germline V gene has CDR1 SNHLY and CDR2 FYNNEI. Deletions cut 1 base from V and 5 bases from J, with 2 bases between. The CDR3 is CASSEVETQYF. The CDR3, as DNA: TGTGCCAGCAGTGAAGTGGAGACCCAGTACTTC.

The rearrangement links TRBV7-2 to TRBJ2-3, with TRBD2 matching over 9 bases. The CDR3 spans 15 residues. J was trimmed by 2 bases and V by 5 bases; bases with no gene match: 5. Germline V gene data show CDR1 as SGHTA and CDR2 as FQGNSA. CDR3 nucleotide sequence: TGTGCCAGCAGCAAAGCGGGGGGCTTCACAGATACGCAGTATTTT. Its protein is CASSKAGGFTDTQYF.

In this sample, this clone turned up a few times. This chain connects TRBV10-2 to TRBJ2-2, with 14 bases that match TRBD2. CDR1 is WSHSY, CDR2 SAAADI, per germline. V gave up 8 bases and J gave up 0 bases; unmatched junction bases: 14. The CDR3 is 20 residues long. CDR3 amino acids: CASSKTSGGALVANTGELFF. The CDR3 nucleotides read TGCGCCAGCTCAAAGACTAGCGGGGGGGCGCTGGTCGCGAACACCGGGGAGCTGTTTTTT.

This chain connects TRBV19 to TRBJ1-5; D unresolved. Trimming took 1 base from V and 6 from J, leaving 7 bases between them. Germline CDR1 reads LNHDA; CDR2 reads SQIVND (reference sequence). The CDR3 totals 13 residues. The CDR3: CASSIGPGQPQHF. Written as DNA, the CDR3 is TGTGCCAGTAGTATAGGGCCGGGTCAGCCCCAGCATTTT.

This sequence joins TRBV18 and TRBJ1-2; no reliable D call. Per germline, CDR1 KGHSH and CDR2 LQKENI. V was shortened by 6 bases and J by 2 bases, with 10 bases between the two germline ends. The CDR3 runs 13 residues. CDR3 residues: CASSPDVNYGYTF. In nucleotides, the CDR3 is TGTGCCAGCTCTCCGGACGTCAACTATGGCTACACCTTC.

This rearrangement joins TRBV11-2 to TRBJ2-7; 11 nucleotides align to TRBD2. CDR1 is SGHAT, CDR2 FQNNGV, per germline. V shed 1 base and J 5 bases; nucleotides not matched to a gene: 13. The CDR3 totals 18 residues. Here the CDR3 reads CASSLVGLAGGPRHEQYF. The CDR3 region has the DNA TGTGCCAGCAGCTTAGTAGGTTTAGCGGGGGGGCCAAGGCACGAGCAGTACTTC.